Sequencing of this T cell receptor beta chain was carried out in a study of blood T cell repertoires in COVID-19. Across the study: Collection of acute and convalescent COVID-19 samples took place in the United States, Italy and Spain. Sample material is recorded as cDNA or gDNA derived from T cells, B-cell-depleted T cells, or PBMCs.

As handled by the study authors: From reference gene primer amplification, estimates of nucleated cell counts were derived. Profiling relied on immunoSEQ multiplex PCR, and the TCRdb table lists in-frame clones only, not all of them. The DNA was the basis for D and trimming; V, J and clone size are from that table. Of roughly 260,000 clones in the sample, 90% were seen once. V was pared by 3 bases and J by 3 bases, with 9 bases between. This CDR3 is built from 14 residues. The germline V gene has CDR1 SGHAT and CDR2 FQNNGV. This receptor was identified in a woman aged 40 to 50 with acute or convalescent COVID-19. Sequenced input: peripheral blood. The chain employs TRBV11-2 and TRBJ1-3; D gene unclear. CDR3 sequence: CASSFSWSGNTIYF. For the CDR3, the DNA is TGTGCCAGCAGCTTCTCATGGAGTGGAAACACCATATATTTT.